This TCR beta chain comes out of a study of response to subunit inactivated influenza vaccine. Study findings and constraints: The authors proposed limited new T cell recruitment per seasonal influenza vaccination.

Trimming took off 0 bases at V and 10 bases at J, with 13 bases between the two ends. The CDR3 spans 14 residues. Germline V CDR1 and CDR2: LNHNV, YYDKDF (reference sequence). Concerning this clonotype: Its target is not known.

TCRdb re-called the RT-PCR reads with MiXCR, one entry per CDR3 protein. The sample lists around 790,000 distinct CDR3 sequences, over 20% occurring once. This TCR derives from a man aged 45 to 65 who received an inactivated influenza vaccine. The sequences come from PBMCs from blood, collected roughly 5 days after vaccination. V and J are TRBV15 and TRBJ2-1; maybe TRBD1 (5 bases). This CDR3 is CATSRDIQGREQFF. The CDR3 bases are TGTGCCACCAGCAGAGATATCCAGGGAAGGGAGCAGTTCTTC.